A single sample is the source of the 10 T cell receptor beta chains below, sequenced in a study of neurological immune-mediated disorders. TCRdb re-derived calls from the 5' RACE reads in MiXCR, one entry per CDR3 protein. The table records about 77,000 distinct CDR3 sequences, about 9.7% of them present only once. Sequenced material: PBMCs. These receptor sequences come from a man aged 50 or older in good health.

Many counts were recorded for this clonotype. The chain links TRBV2 to TRBJ2-1, with 10 bases lining up with TRBD2. The CDR3 is 15 amino acids. CDR1 is SNHLY, CDR2 FYNNEI, per germline. V lost 7 bases to trimming and J lost 2 bases; unmatched junction nucleotides: 5. The CDR3 reads CASNQGLAPYNEQFF. DNA of the CDR3: TGTGCCAGCAACCAGGGACTAGCGCCCTACAATGAGCAGTTCTTC.

J is TRBJ2-1 and V is TRBV27; TRBD1 matches at 7 bases. V lost 0 bases, J lost 2 bases, and 7 bases stayed unmatched. The CDR3 consists of 17 residues. Germline V gene data show CDR1 as MNHEY and CDR2 as SMNVEV (reference sequence). DNA of the CDR3: TGTGCCAGCAGTTTATCCAGACAGGGATCCCCCTACAATGAGCAGTTCTTC. It yields the protein CASSLSRQGSPYNEQFF.

There are many counts of this clonotype. V and J are TRBV29-1 and TRBJ2-5, with 8 bases that match TRBD1. V was pared by 5 bases and J by 1 base, with 3 bases of the junction left unmatched. This CDR3 comprises 13 residues. Per germline, CDR1 SQVTM and CDR2 ANQGSEA. This chain's CDR3 is CSVNRGIQETQYF. The CDR3 DNA reads as TGCAGCGTTAACAGGGGGATCCAAGAGACCCAGTACTTC. The variable domain in full, completed from reference TRBV29-1 and TRBJ2-5, reads SAVISQKPSRDICQRGTSLTIQCQVDSQVTMMFWYRQQPGQSLTLIATANQGSEATYESGFVIDKFPISRPNLTFSTLTVSNMSPEDSSIYLCSVNRGIQETQYFGPGTRLLVL.

This clonotype was counted a few times. This chain uses TRBV19 with TRBJ2-1; D might be TRBD2 (5 bases). Germline CDR1 and CDR2: LNHDA and SQIVND (reference sequence). The CDR3 extends over 19 amino acids. The V gene lost 0 bases and the J gene lost 6 bases, with 24 bases spanning the gap. DNA for the CDR3: TGTGCCAGTAGTATAGAGAGGAGGAGAGGAGTAGTAGGCTCCAATGAGCAGTTCTTC. Translating it yields CASSIERRRGVVGSNEQFF. The full variable domain, in which reference TRBV19 and TRBJ2-1 provide the parts outside the CDR3, is DGGITQSPKYLFRKEGQNVTLSCEQNLNHDAMYWYRQDPGQGLRLIYYSQIVNDFQKGDIAEGYSVSREKKESFPLTVTSAQKNPTAFYLCASSIERRRGVVGSNEQFFGPGTRLTVL.

The chain carries TRBV18 and TRBJ2-7, with a possible D match to TRBD2 (6 bases). The CDR3 contains 15 residues. CDR1 and CDR2 (germline): KGHSH, LQKENI. V lost 2 bases and J lost 1, with 12 bases in between. The CDR3 loop reads CASSPGAGRSYEQYF. Here the CDR3 DNA reads TGTGCCAGCTCACCAGGGGCGGGGAGGTCCTACGAGCAGTACTTC.

This clonotype has a count of ten or more. The chain has TRBV5-1 and TRBJ1-1, with 7 bases aligning to TRBD1. The CDR3 extends over 15 amino acids. Trimming cost V 1 base and J 9 bases; bases outside gene matches: 12. Germline V lookup: CDR1 SGHRS, CDR2 YFSETQ. CDR3 coding DNA: TGCGCCAGCAGCTTGTTTGGGTCCATAGGGGGCAAAGCTTTCTTT. It specifies CASSLFGSIGGKAFF.

Points on this clonotype: At one of its ends the junction is not consistent with the germline gene, which may arise from a read error. The DNA for the CDR3 is TGTGCCAACACCCAACAGGGGAATTATGGCTATACCTTC. Its translation: CANTQQGNYGYTF. The chain carries TRBV7-9 and TRBJ1-2, with 7 nucleotides matching TRBD1. The CDR3 contains 13 residues. Germline CDR1 reads SEHNR; CDR2 reads FQNEAQ (reference sequence).

This clonotype was counted many times. The gene calls are TRBV5-1 and TRBJ2-5; possibly TRBD2 for D (6 bases). Trimming removed 2 bases at V and 4 bases at J, with 12 bases between. Per germline, CDR1 SGHRS and CDR2 YFSETQ. CDR3 length equals 14 residues. The CDR3 DNA sequence: TGCGCCAGCAGCTTATGGGGACTTGGAGAGACCCAGTACTTC. Protein sequence: CASSLWGLGETQYF.

This clonotype was counted ten times or more. The V gene is TRBV5-1, the J gene TRBJ2-1; 9 bases agree with TRBD1. The V gene end was trimmed by 0 bases and the J gene end by 2 bases; junction bases not matched to a gene: 6. The CDR3 runs to 17 residues. Germline V gene sequence: CDR1 SGHRS, CDR2 YFSETQ. CDR3 nucleotides: TGCGCCAGCAGCTTGGAGACAGGGGGGGCCCCCTACAATGAGCAGTTCTTC. It is translated as CASSLETGGAPYNEQFF.

This clonotype was picked up many times. The V gene is TRBV12-3 or TRBV12-4, the J gene TRBJ1-1, with TRBD1 as a possible D gene (6 bases). CDR3 size: 14 residues. V lost 4 bases and J 0 bases, leaving 9 bases between the germline ends. The CDR3 bases are TGTGCCAGCAGTTCCAGGGGCCTGAACACTGAAGCTTTCTTT. Its protein product is CASSSRGLNTEAFF.